This T cell receptor beta chain was sequenced during a study of human T cells and chemical hapten exposure. Across the study: In the roughly 25-week study, patients were dosed weekly with diphenylcyclopropenone on the scalp throughout.

TCRdb reprocessed the RACE reads with MiXCR, giving one entry per CDR3 protein. In the table there are tens of thousands of distinct CDR3 sequences, 9.5% to 10% of which are singletons. Germline-derived CDR1 and CDR2 are SGHTA and FQGTGA. The CDR3 has 14 amino acids. Trimming shortened V by 2 bases and J by 7 bases, and 14 bases separated the two germline ends. Time point indicated: pre-sensitization, week 0. Documented treatment: therapeutic diphenylcyclopropenone sensitization with weekly scalp DPC. From whole blood left unfractionated, total RNA was extracted. Patches went on only after blood had been drawn each time. Whole-study results and caveats: Compared with pre-sensitization or healthy control sets, expanded TCRs clustered more.

Regarding this clonotype: The antigen is undetermined. Because the CDR3 is missing its conserved closing phenylalanine or tryptophan, this is likely a read error.

This sequence joins TRBV7-3 and TRBJ1-1; D not certain. This receptor was taken from a woman aged 30 to 39 with alopecia areata. Some clones in this sample may be carry-over from other donors' samples. The source was whole blood, collected in connection with sensitization to the hapten diphenylcyclopropenone (DPC). The CDR3 protein is CASSLGQREDEAFS. The CDR3 DNA is TGTGCCAGCAGCTTAGGGCAGAGGGAGGATGAAGCTTTCTCT.